The 27 T cell receptor beta chains below come from one sample, sequenced in a study of T cell responses to AZD1222 COVID-19 vaccine. Clones were sequenced by immunoSEQ multiplex PCR, and TCRdb holds only the in-frame ones, with some missing. The sample has about 150,000 clones, about 93% seen once. Here the sequenced sample was peripheral blood, taken on day 0 of AZD1222 vaccination. These receptors were collected from an adult in good health.

J is TRBJ1-5 and V is TRBV6-6; TRBD1 matches 10 bases. CDR1 and CDR2 from the germline V gene are MNHNY and SVGAGI (reference sequence). After removal of 5 bases from V and 7 bases from J, the junction contained 5 bases not matched to a gene. The CDR3 length is 14 residues. The CDR3 nucleotides are TGTGCCAGCAGTCACGACAGGGGGCAACAGCCCCAGCATTTT. Translated: CASSHDRGQQPQHF.

This chain uses TRBV5-1 with TRBJ2-3, with a possible D match to TRBD2 (5 bases). Germline V gene lookup returns CDR1 SGHRS and CDR2 YFSETQ. V lost 1 base and J 0 bases, leaving 9 bases between the germline ends. This CDR3 contains 15 residues. CDR3 amino acids: CASSLNGISTDTQYF. CDR3 in DNA: TGCGCCAGCAGCTTGAACGGGATAAGCACAGATACGCAGTATTTT.

V and J are TRBV6-4 and TRBJ2-3, with D unclear. This CDR3 spans 15 amino acids. Per the germline V gene, CDR1 is MRHNA and CDR2 is SNTAGT. The V and J ends lost 8 bases and 0 bases respectively, with 15 bases between them. As DNA, the CDR3 is TGTGCCAGCGCGCCTGGCCTCGGGAGCACAGATACGCAGTATTTT. Residues: CASAPGLGSTDTQYF.

A single count supports this clone. The chain uses TRBV28 and TRBJ2-5; D gene unclear. The ends were cut back, 4 bases at V and 1 base at J, with 10 bases in the middle. CDR3 length: 14 residues. Germline CDR1 MDHEN, CDR2 SYDVKM. The CDR3 is CASSSSSPQETQYF. As DNA, the CDR3 is TGTGCCAGCAGTTCTAGTTCCCCCCAAGAGACCCAGTACTTC.

This chain uses TRBV4-1 with TRBJ1-4; no firm D call. The CDR3 has 14 amino acids. CDR1 is MGHRA and CDR2 is YSYEKL in the germline V gene. V dropped 3 bases and J dropped 10 bases, with 15 bases sitting between them. The CDR3 sequence: CASSQPREGGKLFF. The DNA of the CDR3 is TGCGCCAGCAGCCAGCCCCGAGAGGGAGGAAAACTGTTTTTT.

The V call is TRBV11-2, the J call TRBJ2-2, with D unclear. The germline gives CDR1 SGHAT, CDR2 FQNNGV. The CDR3 sequence is 16 residues long. Trimming pared 6 bases from V and 0 bases from J, leaving 14 bases between. CDR3 amino acids: CASRIPRGPNTGELFF. The CDR3 DNA follows: TGTGCCAGCAGAATACCCCGCGGACCGAACACCGGGGAGCTGTTTTTT.

The chain couples TRBV2 to TRBJ1-5; D uncertain. Germline V gives CDR1 SNHLY, CDR2 FYNNEI. The CDR3 sequence is 13 residues long. The germline V and J ends were trimmed by 4 bases and 3 bases, with 7 bases remaining between them. The CDR3 region has the DNA TGTGCCAGCAGTGGTCGGAACAATCAGCCCCAGCATTTT. Protein product: CASSGRNNQPQHF.

The chain carries TRBV25-1 and TRBJ1-1, with 7 bases identical to TRBD1. The germline V gene has CDR1 MGHDK and CDR2 SYGVNS. J was trimmed by 2 bases and V by 4 bases; bases with no gene match: 10. CDR3 length: 16 amino acids. CDR3 protein: CASSGRRGQGNTEAFF. CDR3 sequence (DNA): TGTGCCAGCAGTGGGAGGAGGGGGCAGGGTAACACTGAAGCTTTCTTT.

The chain couples TRBV5-4 to TRBJ1-6; D is possibly TRBD1 (5 bases). The CDR3 length is 17 residues. Germline-derived CDR1 and CDR2 are SGHNT and YYREEE (reference sequence). V lost 0 bases and J lost 3, with 13 bases in between. CDR3 bases: TGTGCCAGCAGCTTGGGGCCCCCGACAGACTATAATTCACCCCTCCACTTT. Protein sequence: CASSLGPPTDYNSPLHF.

This rearrangement joins TRBV19 to TRBJ2-5; the D gene is possibly TRBD2 (5 bases). CDR3 size: 15 residues. Germline-derived CDR1 and CDR2 are LNHDA and SQIVND (reference sequence). With 4 bases removed from V and 4 bases from J, the gap between germline ends came to 16 bases. In nucleotides, the CDR3 is TGTGCCAGTAGTAGAGACCTACTAGTCTCAGAGACCCAGTACTTC. Translation: CASSRDLLVSETQYF.

The rearrangement joins TRBV5-1 to TRBJ1-1, with D unresolved. The V end lost 4 bases, the J end lost 9 bases, and 16 bases lay between the germline ends. The CDR3 spans 13 residues. Germline V lookup: CDR1 SGHRS, CDR2 YFSETQ. CDR3 DNA: TGCGCCAGCAGCCCCTATAGGGCCCGGCAAGCTTTCTTT. This encodes CASSPYRARQAFF.

A single count supports this clone. The chain uses TRBV2 and TRBJ1-2; TRBD1 is a possible D gene (5 bases). Trimming left V 3 bases short and J 8 bases short, with 19 bases between. CDR3 length: 15 residues. Germline lookup yields CDR1 SNHLY and CDR2 FYNNEI. The CDR3 is CASSDRDLKGLGYTF. The CDR3, as DNA: TGTGCCAGCAGTGACCGGGACCTAAAAGGACTGGGCTACACCTTC.

The V gene is TRBV29-1, the J gene TRBJ1-1, with 8 bases that match TRBD1. Trimming removed 3 bases from V and 4 bases from J; junction bases left unmatched: 7. The length of the CDR3 is 14 residues. Germline V lookup: CDR1 SQVTM, CDR2 ANQGSEA. The CDR3 region is CSVESITGGTEAFF. CDR3 nucleotide sequence: TGCAGCGTTGAGAGTATAACAGGGGGCACTGAAGCTTTCTTT.

The chain has TRBV4-3 and TRBJ2-3, with D uncertain. With 6 bases removed from V and 10 bases from J, the gap between germline ends came to 17 bases. The CDR3 totals 13 residues. Germline V CDR1 and CDR2: LGHNA, YSLEER. The CDR3: CASSSPESGPQYF. The CDR3 DNA reads TGCGCCAGCAGTTCCCCAGAAAGTGGTCCGCAGTATTTT.

V usage is TRBV6-5 and J usage is TRBJ2-5; 9 nucleotides align to TRBD2. Germline assignment: CDR1 MNHEY and CDR2 SVGAGI. The J segment lost 5 bases and the V segment lost 1 base, leaving 5 bases of the junction unmatched. This CDR3 is 15 amino acids long. DNA of the CDR3: TGTGCCAGCAGTTACTTTAGCGGGAGCCTGGAGACCCAGTACTTC. As protein: CASSYFSGSLETQYF.

The V call is TRBV29-1, the J call TRBJ1-1, with 8 bases fitting TRBD1. J was trimmed by 6 bases and V by 5 bases; bases with no gene match: 5. Germline CDR1 and CDR2: SQVTM and ANQGSEA. The CDR3 totals 12 residues. The CDR3 DNA is TGCAGCGTTTGGACAGGGTCGGCTGAAGCTTTCTTT. Protein sequence: CSVWTGSAEAFF.

This rearrangement joins TRBV9 to TRBJ2-3; 11 nucleotides align to TRBD2. Per germline, CDR1 SGDLS and CDR2 YYNGEE. V was clipped by 3 bases and J by 6 bases; unmatched bases: 9. CDR3 length: 16 residues. The CDR3 DNA is TGTGCCAGCAGCGCCCAACTAGCGGGAGCTCGGGATACGCAGTATTTT. Translating gives CASSAQLAGARDTQYF.

This clone has only one observation. The V call is TRBV3-1 (or the pseudogene TRBV3-2), the J call TRBJ2-2; 11 bases match TRBD2. Germline V CDR1 and CDR2: LGHDT, YNNKEL (reference sequence). The V segment lost 5 bases and the J segment 2 bases; nucleotides outside the gene matches: 4. The CDR3 contains 16 residues. As DNA, the CDR3 is TGTGCCAGCAGCAAACTAGCGGGGGTTAACACCGGGGAGCTGTTTTTT. Its protein product is CASSKLAGVNTGELFF.

The chain uses TRBV6-1 and TRBJ2-1; D is possibly TRBD1 or TRBD2 (5 bases each). CDR1 and CDR2 (germline): MNHNS, SASEGT. Between the trimmed V and J ends, which lost 2 bases and 9 bases, there was a span of 14 bases. The CDR3 sequence is 14 residues long. The CDR3, as DNA: TGTGCCAGCAGTGAAAATCAAGTTGGGGGTGAGCAGTTCTTC. It translates to CASSENQVGGEQFF.

The rearrangement uses TRBV27 and TRBJ1-2; 9 bases match TRBD1. The V segment lost 5 bases and the J segment 6 bases; nucleotides outside the gene matches: 13. The germline V gene encodes CDR1 MNHEY and CDR2 SMNVEV (reference sequence). This CDR3 is built from 16 residues. CDR3 DNA: TGTGCCAGCAGTACCGGGACAGGGAGCAGCAACGATGGCTACACCTTC. Protein product: CASSTGTGSSNDGYTF.

This clone is termed large. This chain joins TRBV5-1 and TRBJ2-5; 8 bases agree with TRBD1. Trimming at V came to 6 bases and at J to 3 bases, leaving 7 bases not matched to a gene. The CDR3 runs to 14 residues. Germline V CDR1 and CDR2: SGHRS, YFSETQ. The CDR3 DNA is TGCGCCAGCACGCAGGGGGCCCTTGAAGAGACCCAGTACTTC. Protein sequence: CASTQGALEETQYF.

This chain uses TRBV19 with TRBJ2-1; 8 bases agree with TRBD2. Germline CDR1 reads LNHDA; CDR2 reads SQIVND (reference sequence). The CDR3 spans 17 residues. V shed 3 bases, J shed 4 bases, and the junction held 11 bases outside the gene matches. CDR3 sequence (DNA): TGTGCCAGTAGTATTGGCGGGGTGGTAGCGGGATACAATGAGCAGTTCTTC. Its translation: CASSIGGVVAGYNEQFF.

The chain joins TRBV6-5 to TRBJ2-7, with TRBD2 as a possible D gene (5 bases). Germline V gives CDR1 MNHEY, CDR2 SVGAGI. Trimming pared 2 bases from V and 5 bases from J, leaving 7 bases between. This CDR3 is 12 amino acids long. The CDR3 DNA reads as TGTGCCAGCAGTTACGAGGGTAACGAGCAGTACGTC. This gives the protein CASSYEGNEQYV.

The V gene is TRBV10-3, the J gene TRBJ1-1; no reliable D call. Germline CDR1 is ENHRY and CDR2 is SYGVKD. CDR3 size: 13 residues. The V end lost 2 bases, the J end lost 9 bases, and 13 bases lay between the germline ends. In DNA, the CDR3 is TGTGCCATCAGTGAGCCGAGCCCGGTGCAAGCTTTCTTT. Translated, it gives CAISEPSPVQAFF.

This clone was seen a single time. This sequence joins TRBV12-3 or TRBV12-4 and TRBJ1-2, with a weak D call TRBD1 (5 bases). This CDR3 spans 13 amino acids. V was cut by 8 bases and J by 6 bases, with 16 bases left in between. CDR3 in amino acids: CASSPPGVNGYTF. The CDR3 DNA reads as TGTGCCAGCTCTCCGCCGGGGGTGAATGGCTACACCTTC.

The chain recombines TRBV19 with TRBJ1-5, with TRBD1 as a possible D gene (5 bases). V was cut by 6 bases and J by 0 bases, with 12 bases left in between. This CDR3 is built from 15 residues. Germline V gene sequence: CDR1 LNHDA, CDR2 SQIVND (reference sequence). In DNA, the CDR3 is TGTGCCAGTAGCCCGGGGGAGCTTAGCAATCAGCCCCAGCATTTT. Translated: CASSPGELSNQPQHF. The full variable domain, completed using reference TRBV19 and TRBJ1-5, is DGGITQSPKYLFRKEGQNVTLSCEQNLNHDAMYWYRQDPGQGLRLIYYSQIVNDFQKGDIAEGYSVSREKKESFPLTVTSAQKNPTAFYLCASSPGELSNQPQHFGDGTRLSIL.

This clone was recorded once. The chain links TRBV7-6 to TRBJ1-5; possibly TRBD1 for D (6 bases). V lost 3 bases and J 0 bases, leaving 18 bases between the germline ends. Germline values: CDR1 SGHVS, CDR2 FNYEAQ. The CDR3 has 18 amino acids. CDR3 in amino acids: CASSFLPPGDYSNQPQHF. As DNA, the CDR3 is TGTGCCAGCAGCTTCCTTCCGCCAGGGGATTATAGCAATCAGCCCCAGCATTTT.